Below, 3 T cell receptor beta chains from the same sample are listed, as sequenced in a study of blood T cell repertoires in COVID-19. Data came from immunoSEQ multiplex PCR; TCRdb stores just in-frame clones and leaves some out. The data hold 150,000 to 200,000 clones, with around nine tenths observed a single time. The sequenced material came from peripheral blood. The receptors originated from a man aged 18 to 30 with active or convalescent COVID-19.

The gene calls are TRBV28 and TRBJ2-7, with 10 bases fitting TRBD2. V lost 2 bases to trimming and J lost 4 bases; unmatched junction nucleotides: 11. The CDR3 totals 17 residues. Germline values: CDR1 MDHEN, CDR2 SYDVKM. The CDR3 region has the DNA TGTGCCAGCAGTTTACCCCTCCCTAGCGGGAGTAGGTACGAGCAGTACTTC. This sequence encodes CASSLPLPSGSRYEQYF.

The chain couples TRBV11-2 to TRBJ2-7, with D possibly matching TRBD2 (5 bases). The V gene's germline CDR1 is SGHAT and CDR2 FQNNGV. The CDR3 has 14 residues. V lost 0 bases to trimming and J lost 0 bases, with 6 bases between them. The DNA for the CDR3 is TGTGCCAGCAGCTTAGAGGGGAGCTCCTACGAGCAGTACGTC. Amino acid sequence: CASSLEGSSYEQYV.

This clone was detected a few times. The chain uses TRBV24-1 and TRBJ1-2; 10 nucleotides line up with TRBD1. Per the germline V gene, CDR1 is KGHDR and CDR2 is SFDVKD. The trim removed 5 bases at V and 10 bases at J, leaving 9 bases unmatched. The CDR3 sequence is 14 residues long. In DNA, the CDR3 is TGTGCCACCAGTGGCCCGGGACAGGGGCTCGACTACACCTTC. Residues: CATSGPGQGLDYTF.